This T cell receptor (beta chain) was found in a study of spatial heterogeneity in lung cancer. Study at large: Detected beta-chain sequences consistently exceeded alpha-chain sequences. Findings of the study overall: Whereas they appeared in blood less at follow-up, ubiquitous expanded tumor TCRs appeared there more at resection.

Germline lookup yields CDR1 SGHTS and CDR2 YDEGEE. The CDR3 is 16 residues long. Germline trimming cut 2 bases from V and 4 bases from J; bases unmatched to any gene: 7. TCR cDNA molecules each carried a unique molecular identifier. TCRdb re-called the 5' RACE reads through MiXCR, storing one row per CDR3 protein. The sample consists of approximately 24,000 distinct CDR3 sequences, 4.5% to 5.5% of them appearing once. The table lists this clonotype with many counts. What it recognizes is unknown. Time point here: sample taken at primary tumor resection. Tumor, nontumor lung or frozen PBMC supplied whole RNA that was sequenced unsorted. Patients with untreated early-stage non-small cell lung cancer, numbering around 71, were the donors.

The sequencing here drew on PBMCs, taken at surgery. The sequence came from a male donor with early-stage non-small cell lung cancer. V is TRBV5-8 and J is TRBJ2-2; TRBD1 matches 8 bases. The CDR3 here is CASSFGQGLGTGELFF. CDR3 nucleotide sequence: TGTGCCAGCAGCTTCGGACAGGGCTTAGGCACCGGGGAGCTGTTTTTT.